This TCR beta chain was observed in a study of breast tumors, draining lymph nodes, adjacent tissues. Via MiXCR, TCRdb re-called the multiplex PCR reads, giving one row per CDR3 protein. The data show fewer than 200,000 distinct CDR3 sequences, roughly a third seen once. CDR3 length equals 12 residues. Concerning this clonotype: Its antigen remains unknown. This is likely a read error, given that the CDR3 carries no conserved phenylalanine or tryptophan at its end.

Study results and caveats: Compared with lymph nodes, tumors were less diverse; compared with nontumor tissue, more.

The lymph nodes were axillary draining lymph nodes from breast cancer patients. The source of this sequence is a female donor with breast cancer. Some clones in this sample may be carry-over from other donors' samples. V usage is TRBV12-3 or TRBV12-4 and J usage is TRBJ2-7; D unresolved. The sample consisted of axillary lymph node tissue. CDR3 sequence (DNA): TGCGCCAGCAGTTTAGGTCGTTACGAGCAGTACCTC. It codes for CASSLGRYEQYL.